This note documents a single T cell receptor beta chain sequence. This table comes from immunoSEQ multiplex PCR, and its TCRdb copy is limited to in-frame clones, with some not included. Of approximately 190,000 clones in the sample, approximately 94% were seen once. These data come from a study of T cell responses to AZD1222 COVID-19 vaccine. With 0 bases removed from V and 7 bases from J, the gap between germline ends came to 14 bases. Germline V lookup: CDR1 SGDLS, CDR2 YYNGEE. The CDR3 extends over 16 amino acids. This chain uses TRBV9 with TRBJ1-6, with D hard to call. Specimen: peripheral blood, collected on day 0 of AZD1222 vaccination. The receptor comes from an adult in good health. In nucleotides, the CDR3 is TGTGCCAGCAGCGTAGAACCGGGCCACCGAAATTCACCCCTCCACTTT. The encoded protein is CASSVEPGHRNSPLHF. The whole variable domain, filled in from reference TRBV9 and TRBJ1-6, reads DSGVTQTPKHLITATGQRVTLRCSPRSGDLSVYWYQQSLDQGLQFLIQYYNGEERAKGNILERFSAQQFPDLHSELNLSSLELGDSALYFCASSVEPGHRNSPLHFGNGTRLTVT.